The 23 T cell receptor beta chains given below trace back to one sample, sequenced in a study of beta chain features in type 1 diabetes. Overall study findings and caveats: In every one of the four CD4+ subsets, TCRB CDR3s were moderately but significantly shorter in Type 1 diabetes patients.

Their specific antigens are unknown. Expressed TCRB transcripts were sequenced because the isolated RNA had all been reverse transcribed beforehand. Libraries were prepared by immunoSEQ multiplex PCR; TCRdb keeps only in-frame clonotypes and omits some of them. The table includes 600,000 to 700,000 clones, 9.5% to 15% detected once. Sequencing was carried out using naive CD4+ T cells from blood. These receptor sequences come from a man between 25 and 39 years old with type 1 diabetes.

This clone was found a few times. The rearrangement uses TRBV5-1 and TRBJ2-1; D is uncertain. Per the germline V gene, CDR1 is SGHRS and CDR2 is YFSETQ. CDR3 length: 12 residues. The germline V and J ends were trimmed by 4 bases and 5 bases, with 7 bases remaining between them. CDR3: CASSDGDNEQFF. The CDR3 DNA sequence: TGCGCCAGCAGCGACGGAGACAATGAGCAGTTCTTC.

This clone was seen more than once but under ten times. The chain links TRBV9 to TRBJ2-7; D unresolved. This CDR3 has 14 residues. Germline lookup yields CDR1 SGDLS and CDR2 YYNGEE. V gave up 4 bases and J gave up 2 bases, with 13 bases separating them. The DNA of the CDR3 is TGTGCCAGCAGCACGACCCACAGAGCCTACGAGCAGTACTTC. Protein product: CASSTTHRAYEQYF.

This clone came up a few times. Other DNA variants within this sample encode the same CDR3. CDR3: CASSLAGTGGNQPQHF. In nucleotides, the CDR3 is TGTGCCAGCAGCTTAGCCGGGACAGGGGGGAATCAGCCCCAGCATTTT. This sequence joins TRBV7-2 and TRBJ1-5; 11 bases fit TRBD1. Trimming took 0 bases from V and 4 from J; bases not matched to a gene: 2. The CDR3 runs to 16 residues. Germline V gives CDR1 SGHTA, CDR2 FQGNSA.

This clone was detected only a few times. The V and J genes are TRBV25-1 and TRBJ1-4; D unresolved. V shed 3 bases and J shed 8 bases, with 16 bases lying between them. Germline CDR1 reads MGHDK; CDR2 reads SYGVNS. The CDR3 is made up of 15 amino acids. The CDR3 DNA sequence: TGTGCCAGCAGTGATCTGGGGTCCCAAGAGGAAAAACTGTTTTTT. It specifies CASSDLGSQEEKLFF.

The table lists this clone with a few counts. The chain employs TRBV29-1 and TRBJ1-5; D remains unclear. The V and J ends lost 4 bases and 7 bases respectively, with 11 bases between them. Per germline, CDR1 SQVTM and CDR2 ANQGSEA. The CDR3 has 12 amino acids. CDR3 sequence: CSVGFAGQPQHF. The CDR3 DNA follows: TGCAGCGTTGGTTTTGCGGGCCAGCCCCAGCATTTT.

V usage is TRBV13 and J usage is TRBJ1-3; TRBD1 matches at 9 bases. The V gene's germline CDR1 is PRHDT and CDR2 FYEKMQ (reference sequence). After removal of 3 bases from V and 0 bases from J, the junction contained 12 bases not matched to a gene. The CDR3 has 19 amino acids. The CDR3 region has the DNA TGTGCCAGCAGCTTCGGGACAGGGTTTGCCGAGTTCTCTGGAAACACCATATATTTT. This gives the protein CASSFGTGFAEFSGNTIYF.

The rearrangement uses TRBV27 and TRBJ2-7, with 13 bases lining up with TRBD2. The J segment lost 4 bases and the V segment lost 0 bases, leaving 6 bases of the junction unmatched. Germline CDR1 and CDR2: MNHEY and SMNVEV (reference sequence). The CDR3 has 17 residues. CDR3 DNA sequence: TGTGCCAGCAGTTTATCGAGGGGACTAGCGGGGATGTACGAGCAGTACTTC. It encodes CASSLSRGLAGMYEQYF.

This clone was counted a few times. This chain connects TRBV6-1 to TRBJ2-1; either TRBD1 or TRBD2 may supply D (6 bases each). Per the germline V gene, CDR1 is MNHNS and CDR2 is SASEGT. CDR3 length equals 14 residues. V lost 10 bases and J 6 bases, leaving 19 bases between the germline ends. The CDR3 coding sequence is TGTGCCACCAGGGGACTCTTCCGATCCAATGAGCAGTTCTTC. This encodes CATRGLFRSNEQFF.

The V gene is TRBV7-9, the J gene TRBJ2-7; D remains unclear. Germline V gene data show CDR1 as SEHNR and CDR2 as FQNEAQ (reference sequence). The CDR3 loop spans 12 amino acids. V lost 5 bases to trimming and J lost 8 bases, with 13 bases between them. The CDR3 DNA is TGTGCCAGCAGCCCCGACAATGCCAAGCAGTACTTC. Protein product: CASSPDNAKQYF. Full variable domain (outside the CDR3, taken from reference TRBV7-9 and TRBJ2-7): DTGVSQNPRHKITKRGQNVTFRCDPISEHNRLYWYRQTLGQGPEFLTYFQNEAQLEKSRLLSDRFSAERPKGSFSTLEIQRTEQGDSAMYLCASSPDNAKQYFGPGTRLTVT.

This chain links TRBV27 with TRBJ1-1; no definite D call. CDR1 MNHEY and CDR2 SMNVEV come from the germline V gene (reference sequence). Trimming removed 5 bases at V and 4 bases at J, with 11 bases between. The CDR3 contains 13 residues. Here the CDR3 reads CASSATVVTEAFF. DNA for the CDR3: TGTGCCAGCAGTGCGACGGTGGTCACTGAAGCTTTCTTT.

The gene calls are TRBV5-1 and TRBJ2-5; D is ambiguous. CDR3 size: 14 residues. V was trimmed by 0 bases and J by 0 bases, leaving 6 bases between them. CDR1 is SGHRS, CDR2 YFSETQ, per germline. CDR3 amino acids: CASSLGLYQETQYF. For the CDR3, the DNA is TGCGCCAGCAGCTTGGGATTGTACCAAGAGACCCAGTACTTC.

This clone was found a few times. The J gene is TRBJ1-1, the V gene TRBV7-9; possibly TRBD1 for D (6 bases). The CDR3 contains 11 residues. The V gene lost 6 bases and the J gene lost 8 bases, with 10 bases spanning the gap. Germline V gene sequence: CDR1 SEHNR, CDR2 FQNEAQ (reference sequence). CDR3 loop: CASRGTLEAFF. In DNA, the CDR3 is TGTGCCAGCAGGGGGACATTGGAAGCTTTCTTT.

V gene TRBV6-6 combines with J gene TRBJ2-5; D could derive from TRBD1 or TRBD2 (5 bases each). Germline values: CDR1 MNHNY, CDR2 SVGAGI (reference sequence). The V end was cut by 1 base, the J end by 5 bases, with 8 bases between. The CDR3 contains 13 residues. CDR3 in amino acids: CASSYFGAETQYF. The DNA of the CDR3 is TGTGCCAGCAGTTACTTCGGGGCCGAGACCCAGTACTTC.

The rearrangement links TRBV5-6 to TRBJ1-2, with 7 bases aligning to TRBD1. The CDR3 consists of 13 residues. J lost 8 bases, V lost 2 bases, and 6 bases had no gene match. The germline V gene has CDR1 SGHDT and CDR2 YYEEEE. The CDR3 region is CASSFLDREGYTF. For the CDR3, the DNA is TGTGCCAGCAGCTTTCTAGACAGGGAAGGCTACACCTTC. The entire variable domain, with the rest obtained from reference TRBV5-6 and TRBJ1-2, is as follows: DAGVTQSPTHLIKTRGQQVTLRCSPKSGHDTVSWYQQALGQGPQFIFQYYEEEERQRGNFPDRFSGHQFPNYSSELNVNALLLGDSALYLCASSFLDREGYTFGSGTRLTVV.

The sample holds a few counts of this clone. V usage is TRBV27 and J usage is TRBJ2-7; D is unresolved. Trimming left V 6 bases short and J 2 bases short, with 8 bases between. Per germline, CDR1 MNHEY and CDR2 SMNVEV (reference sequence). This CDR3 is 12 amino acids long. This CDR3 is CASSSTPYEQYF. The CDR3 DNA follows: TGTGCCAGCAGCTCCACGCCCTACGAGCAGTACTTC.

This clone has a handful of counts. The rearrangement links TRBV2 to TRBJ1-1; no firm D call. Trimming cost V 6 bases and J 3 bases, with 14 bases left between them. Germline V CDR1 and CDR2: SNHLY, FYNNEI. The CDR3 spans 14 residues. Written as DNA, the CDR3 is TGTGCCAGCAGATACGGGCTGTGGGACACTGAAGCTTTCTTT. It encodes CASRYGLWDTEAFF.

This clone was observed a handful of times. This rearrangement joins TRBV27 to TRBJ2-7; 9 positions match TRBD1. CDR3 size: 17 residues. Unmatched junction bases numbered 10, after V lost 4 bases and J lost 0 bases. Germline values: CDR1 MNHEY, CDR2 SMNVEV (reference sequence). CDR3 loop: CASSSLGTGPSSYEQYF. As DNA, the CDR3 is TGTGCCAGCAGTTCCCTCGGGACAGGGCCGAGCTCCTACGAGCAGTACTTC.

In this sample, this clone turned up a few times. V and J are TRBV14 and TRBJ1-2; D is ambiguous. V was cut by 1 base and J by 4 bases, with 7 bases left in between. The CDR3 is 13 residues long. Germline CDR1 and CDR2: SGHDN and FVKESK. This CDR3 reads CASSQGRTYGYTF. The DNA for the CDR3 is TGTGCCAGCAGCCAAGGACGGACCTATGGCTACACCTTC. The variable domain in full, completed from reference TRBV14 and TRBJ1-2, reads EAGVTQFPSHSVIEKGQTVTLRCDPISGHDNLYWYRRVMGKEIKFLLHFVKESKQDESGMPNNRFLAERTGGTYSTLKVQPAELEDSGVYFCASSQGRTYGYTFGSGTRLTVV.

In this sample, this clone turned up a few times. The chain employs TRBV30 and TRBJ1-4; no definite D call. Trimming cost V 0 bases and J 3 bases, with 5 bases left between them. The CDR3 contains 13 residues. CDR1 and CDR2 (germline): GTSNPN, SVGIG (reference sequence). The CDR3 nucleotides read TGTGCCTGGAGTGTACAGTCTAATGAAAAACTGTTTTTT. Amino acids: CAWSVQSNEKLFF. Complete variable domain (other parts from reference TRBV30 and TRBJ1-4): SQTIHQWPATLVQPVGSPLSLECTVEGTSNPNLYWYRQAAGRGLQLLFYSVGIGQISSEVPQNLSASRPQDRQFILSSKKLLLSDSGFYLCAWSVQSNEKLFFGSGTQLSVL.

The sample holds a few counts of this clone. Other DNA sequences of this sample code for an identical CDR3. This rearrangement joins TRBV10-3 to TRBJ2-7, with TRBD1 matching 9 bases. The CDR3 loop spans 14 amino acids. Germline CDR1 ENHRY, CDR2 SYGVKD. V trimming: 4 bases; J trimming: 1 base; junction bases outside the gene matches: 2. The CDR3 is CAISAGQGSYEQYF. The CDR3 DNA reads TGTGCCATCAGTGCGGGACAGGGTTCCTACGAGCAGTACTTC.

This clone has more than one count but fewer than ten. This rearrangement joins TRBV18 to TRBJ2-5; unclear D gene. Trimming removed 2 bases from V and 1 base from J, with 5 bases in between. This CDR3 is 13 amino acids long. Germline V gene sequence: CDR1 KGHSH, CDR2 LQKENI. CDR3 amino acids: CASSPITQETQYF. The CDR3 coding sequence is TGTGCCAGCTCACCAATCACCCAAGAGACCCAGTACTTC.

The V call is TRBV5-4, the J call TRBJ2-5; 10 bases align to TRBD2. This CDR3 spans 15 amino acids. Trimming took 5 bases from V and 3 from J; bases not matched to a gene: 7. Germline assignment: CDR1 SGHNT and CDR2 YYREEE (reference sequence). For the CDR3, the DNA is TGTGCCAGCAGTCCTCCTAGCGGGAGCGAAGAGACCCAGTACTTC. This gives the protein CASSPPSGSEETQYF. Supplemented by reference TRBV5-4 and TRBJ2-5, the full variable domain reads ETGVTQSPTHLIKTRGQQVTLRCSSQSGHNTVSWYQQALGQGPQFIFQYYREEENGRGNFPPRFSGLQFPNYSSELNVNALELDDSALYLCASSPPSGSEETQYFGPGTRLLVL.

The chain is built from TRBV27 and TRBJ1-4; 8 bases are shared with TRBD1. After removal of 4 bases from V and 13 bases from J, the junction contained 5 bases not matched to a gene. The CDR3 totals 12 residues. The germline gives CDR1 MNHEY, CDR2 SMNVEV (reference sequence). The CDR3 DNA sequence: TGTGCCAGCAGTTACGGACAGGGAAGACTGTTTTTT. Translation gives CASSYGQGRLFF. Variable domain in full (rest from reference TRBV27 and TRBJ1-4): EAQVTQNPRYLITVTGKKLTVTCSQNMNHEYMSWYRQDPGLGLRQIYYSMNVEVTDKGDVPEGYKVSRKEKRNFPLILESPSPNQTSLYFCASSYGQGRLFFGSGTQLSVL.